This TCR beta chain was profiled in a study of T cell responses to AZD1222 COVID-19 vaccine. Second-dose groups at about 4 or about 12 weeks were pooled. Study-level findings and limits: Nearly half of the spike-specific TCRs reportedly recognize variant regions that carry no mutations. CD4 TCRs associated with vaccination spanned spike, dominating at 160-218 and 743-854. The donors showed a predominance of white British ancestry and of females, with possible underestimation of clonal diversity.

As concerns this clone: The antigen is not known.

Germline loops: CDR1 GTSNPN, CDR2 SVGIG (reference sequence). V lost 0 bases, J lost 2 bases, and 5 bases lay in between. CDR3 size: 14 residues. The table came from immunoSEQ multiplex PCR; TCRdb's copy has only in-frame clones and leaves some out. The sample shows about 94,000 clones, approximately 90% of them seen only once. The chain joins TRBV30 to TRBJ1-6; D unresolved. The sequence was obtained from an adult who received the AZD1222 COVID-19 vaccine. The sequencing here drew on peripheral blood, taken 28 days after the second AZD1222 dose. CDR3 coding DNA: TGTGCCTGGAGTGTTGAACCCTATAATTCACCCCTCCACTTT. It translates to CAWSVEPYNSPLHF. Full variable domain (missing parts from reference TRBV30 and TRBJ1-6): SQTIHQWPATLVQPVGSPLSLECTVEGTSNPNLYWYRQAAGRGLQLLFYSVGIGQISSEVPQNLSASRPQDRQFILSSKKLLLSDSGFYLCAWSVEPYNSPLHFGNGTRLTVT.